Shown below are 5 T cell receptor beta chains from a single sample sequenced in a study of breast tumors, draining lymph nodes, adjacent tissues (dated by TCRdb to 2016 to 2018). The axillary draining lymph nodes of breast cancer patients were the source of the lymph node samples. The library was produced with multiplex PCR. Sequenced using an Illumina HiSeq 2000. In TCRdb, the public reads were trimmed at Q25 with fastp and aligned with MiXCR, with productive beta chains retained. Each entry merges the rows of one CDR3 protein and shows their most common DNA and genes. This sample lists fewer than 200,000 distinct CDR3 sequences; 25% to 40% were detected once. The top ten hold about 4.1% of the sample. What was sequenced was axillary lymph node tissue. Receptors were obtained from a female donor with breast cancer. Some clones in this sample may be carry-over from other donors' samples.

There are a few counts of this clonotype. One base away lies a much larger clone, so this may be a sequencing read error. Here the CDR3 omits its conserved ending phenylalanine or tryptophan, so a read error is the likely source. The chain joins TRBV20-1 to TRBJ2-1; no clear D gene. CDR3 length: 10 residues. V was clipped by 3 bases and J by 12 bases, with 9 bases between them. Per germline, CDR1 DFQATT and CDR2 SNEGSKA (reference sequence). For the CDR3, the DNA is TGCAGTGCTAGTAGAGCAGGGCAGTTCTCC. It specifies CSASRAGQFS.

The CDR3 region is CASSPGTSGNNEQYF. The DNA of the CDR3 is TGTGCCAGCAGCCCCGGGACTAGCGGGAACAACGAGCAGTACTTC. The chain employs TRBV9 and TRBJ2-7; 13 positions match TRBD2. V lost 4 bases and J lost 5; bases outside the gene matches: 6. From germline, CDR1 is SGDLS and CDR2 YYNGEE. The CDR3 consists of 15 residues.

Ten or more counts support this clonotype. The rearrangement uses TRBV18 and TRBJ1-2; TRBD1 aligns across 7 bases. Germline loops: CDR1 KGHSH, CDR2 LQKENI. This CDR3 spans 16 amino acids. J gave up 0 bases and V 1 base, and 5 bases lay outside the gene matches. The DNA of the CDR3 is TGTGCCAGCTCACCACAAGGACAGGTGCCTAACTATGGCTACACCTTC. Protein product: CASSPQGQVPNYGYTF.

This clonotype was found many times. The junction departs from the called germline gene at one end, perhaps through a read error. The chain has TRBV7-9 and TRBJ2-5; 9 bases align to TRBD2. The germline V gene has CDR1 SEHNR and CDR2 FQNEAQ (reference sequence). The CDR3 is made up of 17 amino acids. CDR3 DNA sequence: TGTGCCCGCAGCCAACCTTCGGGTAGCGGGAGTCTAGAGACCCAGTACTTC. The encoded protein is CARSQPSGSGSLETQYF.

This clonotype was picked up many times. The chain couples TRBV20-1 to TRBJ1-2; the D is unclear. Trimming pared 6 bases from V and 8 bases from J, leaving 22 bases between. The CDR3 loop spans 14 amino acids. Germline values: CDR1 DFQATT, CDR2 SNEGSKA (reference sequence). CDR3 coding DNA: TGCAGTGCGTCTCCGACAAGTACACGGTCCGGCTACACCTTC. Residues: CSASPTSTRSGYTF.